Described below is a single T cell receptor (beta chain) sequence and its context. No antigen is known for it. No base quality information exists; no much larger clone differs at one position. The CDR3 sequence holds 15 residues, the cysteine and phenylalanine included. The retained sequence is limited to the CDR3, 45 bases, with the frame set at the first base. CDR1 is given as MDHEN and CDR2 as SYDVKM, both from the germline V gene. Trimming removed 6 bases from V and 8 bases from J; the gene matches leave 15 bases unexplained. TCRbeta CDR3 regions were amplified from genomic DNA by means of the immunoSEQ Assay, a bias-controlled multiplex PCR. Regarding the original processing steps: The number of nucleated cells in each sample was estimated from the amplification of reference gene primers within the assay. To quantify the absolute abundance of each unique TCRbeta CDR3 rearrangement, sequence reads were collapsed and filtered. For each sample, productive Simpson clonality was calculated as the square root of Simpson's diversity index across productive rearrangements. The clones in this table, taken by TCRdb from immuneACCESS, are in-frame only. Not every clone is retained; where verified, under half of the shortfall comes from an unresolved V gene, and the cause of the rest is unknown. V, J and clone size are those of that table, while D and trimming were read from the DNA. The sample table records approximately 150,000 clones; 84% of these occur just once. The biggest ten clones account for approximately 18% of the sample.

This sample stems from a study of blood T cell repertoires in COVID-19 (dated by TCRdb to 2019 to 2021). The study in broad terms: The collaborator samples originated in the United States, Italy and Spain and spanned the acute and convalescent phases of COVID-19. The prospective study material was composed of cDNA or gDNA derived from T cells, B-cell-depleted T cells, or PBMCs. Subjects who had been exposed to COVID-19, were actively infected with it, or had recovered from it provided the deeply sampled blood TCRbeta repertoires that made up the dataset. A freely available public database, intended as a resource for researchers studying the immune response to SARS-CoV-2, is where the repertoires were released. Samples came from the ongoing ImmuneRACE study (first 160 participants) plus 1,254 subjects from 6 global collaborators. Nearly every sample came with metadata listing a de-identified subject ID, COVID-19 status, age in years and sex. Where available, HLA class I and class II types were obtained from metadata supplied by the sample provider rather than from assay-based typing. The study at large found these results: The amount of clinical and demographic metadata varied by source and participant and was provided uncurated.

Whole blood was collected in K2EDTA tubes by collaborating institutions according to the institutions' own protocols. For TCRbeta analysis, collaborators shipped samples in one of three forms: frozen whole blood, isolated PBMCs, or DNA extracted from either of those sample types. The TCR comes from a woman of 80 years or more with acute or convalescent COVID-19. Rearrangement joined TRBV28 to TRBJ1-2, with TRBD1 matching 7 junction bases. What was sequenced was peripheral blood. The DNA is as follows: TGTGCCAGCAGACGTTCGACAGGGCGTACGAGGGGCTACACCTTC. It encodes CASRRSTGRTRGYTF.